This TCR beta chain was documented in a study of T cell responses to AZD1222 COVID-19 vaccine. Study-wide points: Spike-specific TCR breadth and depth grew following two AZD1222 doses. Researchers report vaccine-associated CD4 TCRs spanning spike, with dominance at 160-218 and 743-854. Close to half of spike-specific TCRs reportedly recognize unmutated variant regions. Donors, mostly white British, included more females; clonal diversity was possibly underestimated.

TCRdb's table, derived via immunoSEQ multiplex PCR, lists solely in-frame clones and lacks some. The table shows roughly 170,000 clones, with 91% occurring only once. CDR1 is MRHNA, CDR2 SNTAGT, per germline. V dropped 2 bases and J dropped 4 bases, with 11 bases sitting between them. This CDR3 is built from 14 residues. Regarding this clone: Antigen: not known.

The V gene is TRBV6-4, the J gene TRBJ1-1; maybe TRBD1 (6 bases). Sample: peripheral blood, taken on day 0 of AZD1222 vaccination. The source is an adult in good health. The CDR3 region is CASSDGQGSTEAFF. The CDR3 bases are TGTGCCAGCAGTGACGGGCAGGGGAGCACTGAAGCTTTCTTT.